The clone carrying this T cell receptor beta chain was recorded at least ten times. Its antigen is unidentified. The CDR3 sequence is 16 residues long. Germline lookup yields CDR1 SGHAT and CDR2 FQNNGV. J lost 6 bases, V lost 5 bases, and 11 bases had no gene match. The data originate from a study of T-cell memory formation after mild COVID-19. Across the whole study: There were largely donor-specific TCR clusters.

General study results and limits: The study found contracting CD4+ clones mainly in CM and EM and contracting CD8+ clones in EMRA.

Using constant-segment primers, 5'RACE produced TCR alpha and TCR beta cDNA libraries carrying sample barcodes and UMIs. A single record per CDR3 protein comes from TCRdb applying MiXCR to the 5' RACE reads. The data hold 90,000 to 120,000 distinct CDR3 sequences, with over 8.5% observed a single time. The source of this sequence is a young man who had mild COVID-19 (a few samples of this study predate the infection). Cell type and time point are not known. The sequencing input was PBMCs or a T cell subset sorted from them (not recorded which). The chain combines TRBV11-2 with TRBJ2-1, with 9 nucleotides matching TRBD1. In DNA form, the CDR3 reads TGTGCCAGCAGCCCAGGCCCCGGGACAGGGCTCAATGAGCAGTTCTTC. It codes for CASSPGPGTGLNEQFF.